The 3 T cell receptor beta chains below were found in one sample sequenced in a study of somatic mutations in cytotoxic T cells in rheumatoid arthritis. TCRdb keeps only in-frame clones here, not all; method: immunoSEQ multiplex PCR. The sample records about 19,000 clones, approximately 80% being singletons. The sequencing sample was made of CD8+ T cells sorted from blood. These receptors were collected from an adult with rheumatoid arthritis.

This clone was observed a few times. This sequence joins TRBV6-5 and TRBJ1-2; the match to TRBD1 covers 8 bases. Unmatched junction bases numbered 8, after V lost 6 bases and J lost 8 bases. The CDR3 is 13 residues long. Looked up from germline, CDR1 is MNHEY and CDR2 is SVGAGI. CDR3 loop: CASRPRTGYGYTF. Written as DNA, the CDR3 is TGTGCCAGCAGACCTAGGACAGGGTACGGCTACACCTTC.

This chain uses TRBV6-5 with TRBJ1-1; D is unclear. Trimming pared 2 bases from V and 0 bases from J, leaving 7 bases between. Germline values: CDR1 MNHEY, CDR2 SVGAGI. The CDR3 length is 14 residues. The DNA of the CDR3 is TGTGCCAGCAGTTACGAGGCACTGAACACTGAAGCTTTCTTT. Translating gives CASSYEALNTEAFF.

The V gene is TRBV11-2, the J gene TRBJ2-3; D is uncertain. Trimming shortened V by 8 bases and J by 5 bases, and 14 bases separated the two germline ends. The CDR3 has 13 residues. From germline, CDR1 is SGHAT and CDR2 FQNNGV. The CDR3 sequence is CASFEQSIDTQYF. DNA for the CDR3: TGTGCCAGCTTTGAACAATCCATAGATACGCAGTATTTT.